The T cell receptor (beta chain) under discussion was sequenced for a study of glioma-infiltrating T cells after dendritic cell vaccination. Input was approximately 2.2 ug genomic DNA, or all available if less. Amplification used 60 V beta primers and 13 J beta primers. The table came from immunoSEQ multiplex PCR; TCRdb's copy has only in-frame clones and leaves some out. The sample consists of about 87,000 clones, roughly four fifths of them appearing once. Time point noted: after dendritic cell vaccination, including at tumor progression/relapse. A note on this clone: Its antigen remains unidentified.

Whole-study results and caveats: Estimated pretreatment TIL content predicted outcome after dendritic cell vaccination. Higher TCR clonality did not directly relate to longer survival.

The CDR3 totals 13 residues. Trimming left V 6 bases short and J 4 bases short, with 9 bases between. CDR1 and CDR2 (germline): SNHLY, FYNNEI. The sequence was collected from a human donor with glioblastoma. This specimen consisted of blood, obtained after dendritic cell vaccination. V and J are TRBV2 and TRBJ2-2, with D possibly TRBD2 on 6 matching bases. DNA of the CDR3: TGTGCCAGCAGACTGGGGGGCACCGGGGAGCTGTTTTTT. Its translation is CASRLGGTGELFF. The full variable domain, rest sourced from reference TRBV2 and TRBJ2-2, is EPEVTQTPSHQVTQMGQEVILRCVPISNHLYFYWYRQILGQKVEFLVSFYNNEISEKSEIFDDQFSVERPDGSNFTLKIRSTKLEDSAMYFCASRLGGTGELFFGEGSRLTVL.